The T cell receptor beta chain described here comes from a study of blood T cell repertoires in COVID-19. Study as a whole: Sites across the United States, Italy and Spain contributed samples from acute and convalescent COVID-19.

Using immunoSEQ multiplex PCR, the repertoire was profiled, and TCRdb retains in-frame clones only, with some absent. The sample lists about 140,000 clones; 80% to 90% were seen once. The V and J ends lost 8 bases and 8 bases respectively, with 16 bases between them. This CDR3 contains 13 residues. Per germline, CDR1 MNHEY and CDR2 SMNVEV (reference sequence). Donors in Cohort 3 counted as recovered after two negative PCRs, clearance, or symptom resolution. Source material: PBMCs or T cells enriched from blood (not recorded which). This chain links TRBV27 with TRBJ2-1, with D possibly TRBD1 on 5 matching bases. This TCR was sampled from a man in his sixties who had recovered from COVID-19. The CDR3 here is CASSIPGRHEQFF. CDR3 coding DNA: TGTGCCAGCTCAATTCCAGGGCGCCATGAGCAGTTCTTC.